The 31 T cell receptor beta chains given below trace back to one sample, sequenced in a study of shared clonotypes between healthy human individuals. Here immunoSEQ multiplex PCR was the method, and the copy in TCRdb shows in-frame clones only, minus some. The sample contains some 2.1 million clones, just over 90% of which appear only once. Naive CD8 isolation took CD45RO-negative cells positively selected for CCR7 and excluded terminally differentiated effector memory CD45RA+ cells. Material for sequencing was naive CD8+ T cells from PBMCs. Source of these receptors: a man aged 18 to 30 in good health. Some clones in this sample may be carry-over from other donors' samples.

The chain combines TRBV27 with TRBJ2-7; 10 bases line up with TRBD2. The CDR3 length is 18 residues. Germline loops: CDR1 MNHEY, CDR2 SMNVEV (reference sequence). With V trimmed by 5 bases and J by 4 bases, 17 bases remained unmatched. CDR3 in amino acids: CASSLGGLAPEGIYEQYF. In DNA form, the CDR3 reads TGTGCCAGCAGTCTAGGGGGACTAGCGCCGGAGGGGATTTACGAGCAGTACTTC.

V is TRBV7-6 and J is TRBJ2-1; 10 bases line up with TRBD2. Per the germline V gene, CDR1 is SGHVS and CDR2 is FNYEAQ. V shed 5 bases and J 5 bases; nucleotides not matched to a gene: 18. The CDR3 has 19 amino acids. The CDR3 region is CASSPRDSRLAGVDNEQFF. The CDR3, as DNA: TGTGCCAGCAGCCCCCGGGACAGTAGACTAGCGGGCGTCGACAATGAGCAGTTCTTC.

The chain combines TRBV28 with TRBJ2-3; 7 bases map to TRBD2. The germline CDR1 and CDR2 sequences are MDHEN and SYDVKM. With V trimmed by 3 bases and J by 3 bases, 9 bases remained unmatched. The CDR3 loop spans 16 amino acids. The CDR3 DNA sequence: TGTGCCAGCAGTTTGACCGGGTGGGACTATACAGATACGCAGTATTTT. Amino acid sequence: CASSLTGWDYTDTQYF.

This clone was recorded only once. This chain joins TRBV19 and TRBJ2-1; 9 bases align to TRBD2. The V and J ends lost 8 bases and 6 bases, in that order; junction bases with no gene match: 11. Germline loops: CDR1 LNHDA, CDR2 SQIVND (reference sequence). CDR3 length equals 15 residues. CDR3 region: CASVVRREGLNEQFF. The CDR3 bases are TGTGCCAGTGTAGTACGGCGGGAGGGCCTCAATGAGCAGTTCTTC.

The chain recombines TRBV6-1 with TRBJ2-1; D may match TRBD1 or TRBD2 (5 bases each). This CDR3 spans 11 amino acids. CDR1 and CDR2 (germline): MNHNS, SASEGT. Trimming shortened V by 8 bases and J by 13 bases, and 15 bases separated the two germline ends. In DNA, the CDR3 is TGTGCCAGCGGGGGTGCGGGCTCCCAGTTCTTC. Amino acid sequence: CASGGAGSQFF.

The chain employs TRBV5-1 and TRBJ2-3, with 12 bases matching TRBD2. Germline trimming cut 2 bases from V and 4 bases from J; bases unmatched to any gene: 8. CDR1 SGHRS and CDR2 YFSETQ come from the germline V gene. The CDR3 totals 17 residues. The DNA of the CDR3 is TGCGCCAGCAGCTTAATATGGCTAGCGGGAGGGGCAGATACGCAGTATTTT. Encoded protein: CASSLIWLAGGADTQYF. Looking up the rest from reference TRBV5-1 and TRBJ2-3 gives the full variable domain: KAGVTQTPRYLIKTRGQQVTLSCSPISGHRSVSWYQQTPGQGLQFLFEYFSETQRNKGNFPGRFSGRQFSNSRSEMNVSTLELGDSALYLCASSLIWLAGGADTQYFGPGTRLTVL.

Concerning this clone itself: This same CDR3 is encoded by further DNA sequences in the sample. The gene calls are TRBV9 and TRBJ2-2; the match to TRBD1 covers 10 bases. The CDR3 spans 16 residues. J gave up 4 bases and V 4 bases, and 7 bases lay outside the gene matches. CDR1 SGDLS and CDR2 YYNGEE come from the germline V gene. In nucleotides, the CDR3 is TGTGCCAGCAGCTCACGACAGGGGGCGAGCACCGGGGAGCTGTTTTTT. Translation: CASSSRQGASTGELFF. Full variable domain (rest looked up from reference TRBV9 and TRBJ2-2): DSGVTQTPKHLITATGQRVTLRCSPRSGDLSVYWYQQSLDQGLQFLIQYYNGEERAKGNILERFSAQQFPDLHSELNLSSLELGDSALYFCASSSRQGASTGELFFGEGSRLTVL.

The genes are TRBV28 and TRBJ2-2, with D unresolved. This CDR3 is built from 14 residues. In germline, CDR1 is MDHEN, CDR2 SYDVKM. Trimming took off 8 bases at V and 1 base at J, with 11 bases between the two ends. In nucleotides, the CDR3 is TGTGCCAGCGAGCTCGTCGGGAACACCGGGGAGCTGTTTTTT. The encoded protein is CASELVGNTGELFF.

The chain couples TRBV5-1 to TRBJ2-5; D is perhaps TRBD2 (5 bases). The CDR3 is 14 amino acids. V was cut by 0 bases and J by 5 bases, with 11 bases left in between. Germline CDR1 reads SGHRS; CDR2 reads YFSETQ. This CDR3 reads CASSLAGELETQYF. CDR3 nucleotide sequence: TGCGCCAGCAGCTTGGCTGGGGAGCTGGAGACCCAGTACTTC.

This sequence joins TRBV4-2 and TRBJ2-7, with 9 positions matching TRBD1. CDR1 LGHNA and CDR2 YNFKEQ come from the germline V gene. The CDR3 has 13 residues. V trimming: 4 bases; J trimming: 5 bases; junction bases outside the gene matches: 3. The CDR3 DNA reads TGTGCCAGCAGCCGGGACAGGGACCACGAGCAGTACTTC. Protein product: CASSRDRDHEQYF.

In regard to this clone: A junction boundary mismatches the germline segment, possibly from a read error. CDR3 region: CASSVTGAREKLVF. In nucleotides, the CDR3 is TGTGCCAGCAGTGTGACAGGGGCCAGAGAAAAACTGGTTTTT. The J gene is TRBJ1-4, the V gene TRBV27; 8 bases match TRBD1. In germline, CDR1 is MNHEY, CDR2 SMNVEV (reference sequence). This CDR3 region has 14 residues.

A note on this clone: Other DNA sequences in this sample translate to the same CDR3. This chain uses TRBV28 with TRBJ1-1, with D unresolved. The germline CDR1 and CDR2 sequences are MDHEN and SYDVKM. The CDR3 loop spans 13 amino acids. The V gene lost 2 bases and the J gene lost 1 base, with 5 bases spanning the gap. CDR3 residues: CASSLAENTEAFF. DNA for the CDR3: TGTGCCAGCAGTTTAGCGGAGAACACTGAAGCTTTCTTT.

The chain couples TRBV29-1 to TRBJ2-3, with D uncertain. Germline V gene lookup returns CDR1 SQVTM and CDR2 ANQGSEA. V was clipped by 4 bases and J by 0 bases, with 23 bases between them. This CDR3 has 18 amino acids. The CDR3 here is CSVGLWTNSHPSTDTQYF. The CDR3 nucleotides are TGCAGCGTTGGACTCTGGACCAACAGCCACCCTAGCACAGATACGCAGTATTTT.

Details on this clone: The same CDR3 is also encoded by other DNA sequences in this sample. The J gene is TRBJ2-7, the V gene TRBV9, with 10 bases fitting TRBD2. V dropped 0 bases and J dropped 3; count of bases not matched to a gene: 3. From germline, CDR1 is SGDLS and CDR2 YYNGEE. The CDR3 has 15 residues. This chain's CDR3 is CASSVVAGGGYEQYF. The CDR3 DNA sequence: TGTGCCAGCAGCGTAGTAGCGGGAGGAGGCTACGAGCAGTACTTC.

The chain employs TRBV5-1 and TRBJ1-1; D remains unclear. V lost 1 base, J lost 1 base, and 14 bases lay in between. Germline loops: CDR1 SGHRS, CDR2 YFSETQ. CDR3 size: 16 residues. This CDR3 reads CASSLSIDRGNTEAFF. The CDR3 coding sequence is TGCGCCAGCAGCTTGTCCATAGACCGGGGGAACACTGAAGCTTTCTTT.

Here the CDR3 DNA reads TGTGCCAGCAGCCACCGCAGGTTCTACGAGCAGTACTTC. It codes for CASSHRRFYEQYF. The V and J genes are TRBV14 and TRBJ2-7; D is unclear. Trimming stripped 3 bases from V and 3 bases from J, with 9 bases between. The CDR3 totals 13 residues. Germline V gene lookup returns CDR1 SGHDN and CDR2 FVKESK.

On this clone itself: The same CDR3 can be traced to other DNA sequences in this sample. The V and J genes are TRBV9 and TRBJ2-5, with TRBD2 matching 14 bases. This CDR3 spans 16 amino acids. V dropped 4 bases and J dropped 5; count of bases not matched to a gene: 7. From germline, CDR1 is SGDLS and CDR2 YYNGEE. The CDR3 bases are TGTGCCAGCAGCTCGGGGACTAGCGGGAGTGGCGAGACCCAGTACTTC. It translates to CASSSGTSGSGETQYF.

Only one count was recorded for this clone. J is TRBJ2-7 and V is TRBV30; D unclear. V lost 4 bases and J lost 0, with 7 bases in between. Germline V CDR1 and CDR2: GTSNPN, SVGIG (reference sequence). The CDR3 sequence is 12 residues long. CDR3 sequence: CAWTQDSYEQYF. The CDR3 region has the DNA TGTGCCTGGACTCAGGACTCCTACGAGCAGTACTTC.

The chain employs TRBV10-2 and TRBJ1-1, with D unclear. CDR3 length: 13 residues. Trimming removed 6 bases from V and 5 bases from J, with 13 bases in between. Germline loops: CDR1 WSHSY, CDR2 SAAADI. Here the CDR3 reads CASRDGPGTEAFF. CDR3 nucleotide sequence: TGCGCCAGCAGGGACGGACCGGGGACTGAAGCTTTCTTT.

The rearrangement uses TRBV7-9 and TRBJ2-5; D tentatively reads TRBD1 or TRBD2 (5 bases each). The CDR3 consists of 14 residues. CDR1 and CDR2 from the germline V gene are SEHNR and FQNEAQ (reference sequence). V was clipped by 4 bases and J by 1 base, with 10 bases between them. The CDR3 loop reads CASSWGPPQETQYF. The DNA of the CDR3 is TGTGCCAGCAGCTGGGGACCGCCCCAAGAGACCCAGTACTTC.

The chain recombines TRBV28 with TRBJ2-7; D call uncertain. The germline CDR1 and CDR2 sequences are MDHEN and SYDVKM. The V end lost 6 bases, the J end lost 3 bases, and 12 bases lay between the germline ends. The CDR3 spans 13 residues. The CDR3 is CASSKDLNYEQYF. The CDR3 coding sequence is TGTGCCAGCAGCAAGGACCTGAACTACGAGCAGTACTTC.

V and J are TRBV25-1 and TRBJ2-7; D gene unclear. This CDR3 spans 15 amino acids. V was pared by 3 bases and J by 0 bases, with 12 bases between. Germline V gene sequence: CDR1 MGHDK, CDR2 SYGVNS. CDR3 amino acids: CASSDLLRPSYEQYF. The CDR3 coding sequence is TGTGCCAGCAGTGACCTCTTGCGCCCCTCCTACGAGCAGTACTTC.

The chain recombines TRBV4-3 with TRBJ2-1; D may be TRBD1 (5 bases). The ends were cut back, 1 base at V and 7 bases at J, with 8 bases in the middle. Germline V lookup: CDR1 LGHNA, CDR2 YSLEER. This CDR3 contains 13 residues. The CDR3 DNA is TGCGCCAGCAGCCAAGGGACAACGAATGAGCAGTTCTTC. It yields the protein CASSQGTTNEQFF.

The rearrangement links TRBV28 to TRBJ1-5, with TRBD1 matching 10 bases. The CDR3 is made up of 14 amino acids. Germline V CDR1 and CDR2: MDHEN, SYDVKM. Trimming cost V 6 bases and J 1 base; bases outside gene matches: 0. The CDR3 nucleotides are TGTGCCAGCAGGGGACAGGGGAGCAATCAGCCCCAGCATTTT. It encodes CASRGQGSNQPQHF.

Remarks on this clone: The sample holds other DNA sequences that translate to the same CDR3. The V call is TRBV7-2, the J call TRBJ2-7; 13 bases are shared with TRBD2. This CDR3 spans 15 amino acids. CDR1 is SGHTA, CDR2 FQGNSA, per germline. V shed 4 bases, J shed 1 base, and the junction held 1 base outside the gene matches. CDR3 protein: CASSWTSGSSYEQYF. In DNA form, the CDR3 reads TGTGCCAGCAGCTGGACTAGCGGGAGTTCCTACGAGCAGTACTTC.

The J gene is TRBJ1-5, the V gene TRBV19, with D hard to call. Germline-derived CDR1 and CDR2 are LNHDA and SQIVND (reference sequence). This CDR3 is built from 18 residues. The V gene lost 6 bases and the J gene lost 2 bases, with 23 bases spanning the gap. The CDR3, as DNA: TGTGCCAGTAGCTCGGAGGCGGGGAGGGTTTTGGGCAATCAGCCCCAGCATTTT. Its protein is CASSSEAGRVLGNQPQHF.

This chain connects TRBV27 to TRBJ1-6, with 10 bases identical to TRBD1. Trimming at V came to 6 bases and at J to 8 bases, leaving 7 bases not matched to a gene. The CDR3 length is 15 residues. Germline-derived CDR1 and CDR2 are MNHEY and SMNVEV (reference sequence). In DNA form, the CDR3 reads TGTGCCAGCAGGACAGGGGGCCCTAACCATTCACCCCTCCACTTT. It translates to CASRTGGPNHSPLHF.

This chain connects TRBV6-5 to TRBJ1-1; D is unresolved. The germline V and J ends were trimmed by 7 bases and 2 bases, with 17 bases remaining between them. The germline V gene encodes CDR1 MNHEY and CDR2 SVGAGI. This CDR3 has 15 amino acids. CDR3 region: CASTPLGNLNTEAFF. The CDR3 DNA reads TGTGCCAGCACCCCCTTGGGGAACCTCAACACTGAAGCTTTCTTT.

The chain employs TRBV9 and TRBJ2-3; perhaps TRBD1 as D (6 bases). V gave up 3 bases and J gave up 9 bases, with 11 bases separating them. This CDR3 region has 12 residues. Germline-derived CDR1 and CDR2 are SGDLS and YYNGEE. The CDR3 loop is CASSAGGGTQYF. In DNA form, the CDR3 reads TGTGCCAGCAGCGCCGGTGGGGGCACGCAGTATTTT.

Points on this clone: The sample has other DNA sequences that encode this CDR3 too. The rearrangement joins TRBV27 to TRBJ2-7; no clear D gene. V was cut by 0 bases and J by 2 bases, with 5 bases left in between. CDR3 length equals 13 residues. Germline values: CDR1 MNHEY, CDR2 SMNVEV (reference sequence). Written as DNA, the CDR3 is TGTGCCAGCAGTTTATCGATGGCCTACGAGCAGTACTTC. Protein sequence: CASSLSMAYEQYF.

CDR3 sequence reads: CASSEMAGNEQFF. Here the CDR3 DNA reads TGTGCCAGCAGTGAAATGGCGGGCAATGAGCAGTTCTTC. The chain employs TRBV2 and TRBJ2-1, with a tentative D call TRBD2 (5 bases). Trimming took off 2 bases at V and 6 bases at J, with 8 bases between the two ends. The CDR3 has 13 residues. From germline, CDR1 is SNHLY and CDR2 FYNNEI.